Following are 19 T cell receptor beta chains from one sample sequenced in a study of CD8 T cells in ankylosing spondylitis. TCRdb reprocessed the 5' RACE reads with MiXCR, giving one entry per CDR3 protein. In the table there are under 200,000 distinct CDR3 sequences, around a tenth of which are singletons. The sequenced material came from blood, either unsorted or a sorted T cell fraction (not recorded which). Receptors originate from a female donor with ankylosing spondylitis or in good health (not recorded which).

This clonotype has ten or more counts. The chain has TRBV12-3 or TRBV12-4 and TRBJ2-7; no definite D call. Trimming cost V 3 bases and J 12 bases, with 12 bases left between them. This CDR3 is built from 11 residues. The CDR3 reads CASSFSSRLYF. The DNA of the CDR3 is TGTGCCAGCAGTTTTTCTTCTCGCTTGTACTTC.

This clonotype was found many times. The V call is TRBV12-3 or TRBV12-4, the J call TRBJ1-3, with D tentatively TRBD1 (6 bases). The CDR3 is made up of 16 amino acids. The V gene lost 6 bases and the J gene lost 0 bases, with 15 bases spanning the gap. CDR3 region: CASSPYREPSGNTIYF. The CDR3 bases are TGTGCCAGCAGCCCCTACAGGGAACCCTCTGGAAACACCATATATTTT.

This clonotype was picked up a small number of times. This rearrangement joins TRBV6-2 or TRBV6-3 to TRBJ1-2; no reliable D call. Trimming left V 6 bases short and J 3 bases short, with 17 bases between. This CDR3 contains 15 residues. Germline loops: CDR1 MNHEY, CDR2 SVGEGT. CDR3 nucleotide sequence: TGTGCCAGCAGCGACGGCGGGTTCCGCTACTATGGCTACACCTTC. It is translated as CASSDGGFRYYGYTF.

This clonotype has at least ten counts. CDR3 DNA: TGTGCCAGCAGCCTCACAGGGATTAATTCACCCCTCCACTTT. Translating it yields CASSLTGINSPLHF. The V gene is TRBV7-2, the J gene TRBJ1-6, with D possibly TRBD1 on 6 matching bases. The V end lost 5 bases, the J end lost 6 bases, and 11 bases lay between the germline ends. Germline V CDR1 and CDR2: SGHTA, FQGNSA. The CDR3 spans 14 residues.

The V and J genes are TRBV4-3 and TRBJ2-2; D assignment may be TRBD1 or TRBD2 (5 bases each). Germline values: CDR1 LGHNA, CDR2 YSLEER. The CDR3 contains 18 residues. Between the trimmed V and J ends, which lost 1 base and 7 bases, there was a span of 22 bases. Written as DNA, the CDR3 is TGCGCCAGCAGCCAAGGCGCGATGCTCGGGACGGTTTACGGGGAGCTGTTTTTT. Translated: CASSQGAMLGTVYGELFF.

Ten or more counts support this clonotype. The chain carries TRBV10-3 and TRBJ2-7; TRBD2 might be the D (5 bases). CDR1 ENHRY and CDR2 SYGVKD come from the germline V gene. Trimming removed 2 bases at V and 0 bases at J, with 11 bases between. The CDR3 length is 15 residues. The DNA of the CDR3 is TGTGCCATCAGTGAGGAGGGATCGAGCTCCTACGAGCAGTACTTC. It specifies CAISEEGSSSYEQYF.

This clonotype was seen a handful of times. This sequence joins TRBV6-2 or TRBV6-3 and TRBJ1-1, with D uncertain. This CDR3 comprises 12 residues. Germline V gene data show CDR1 as MNHEY and CDR2 as SVGEGT. The V end lost 7 bases, the J end lost 1 base, and 7 bases lay between the germline ends. CDR3 nucleotide sequence: TGTGCCAGCAAAATCGGGAACACTGAAGCTTTCTTT. Translation: CASKIGNTEAFF.

The chain couples TRBV5-6 to TRBJ2-3; a weak D match, TRBD2 (5 bases). From germline, CDR1 is SGHDT and CDR2 YYEEEE. The CDR3 extends over 16 amino acids. Trimming took off 3 bases at V and 1 base at J, with 15 bases between the two ends. This chain's CDR3 is CASSSPTTRGTDTQYF. DNA of the CDR3: TGTGCCAGCAGCTCGCCGACTACCCGTGGCACAGATACGCAGTATTTT.

This clonotype has more than one count but fewer than ten. The chain links TRBV7-3 to TRBJ2-1; 13 nucleotides line up with TRBD2. Germline V gives CDR1 SGHTA, CDR2 FQGTGA. Unmatched junction bases numbered 7, after V lost 5 bases and J lost 0 bases. This CDR3 has 18 amino acids. CDR3 protein: CASSPHRTSGSSYNEQFF. The CDR3 DNA is TGTGCCAGCAGCCCCCACCGGACTAGCGGGAGCTCCTACAATGAGCAGTTCTTC.

This clonotype has a handful of counts. Relative to the germline gene, one junction end is altered; a read error may explain this. The chain recombines TRBV30 with TRBJ1-6, with 10 bases that match TRBD1. This CDR3 has 14 amino acids. In germline, CDR1 is GTSNPN, CDR2 SVGIG (reference sequence). CDR3 in amino acids: CAWTPGQGNSPLHF. The CDR3 bases are TGTGCCTGGACCCCGGGACAGGGGAATTCGCCCCTCCACTTT.

The CDR3 sequence: CASSPYRGDTQYF. The CDR3, as DNA: TGTGCCAGCTCCCCTTACAGGGGAGATACGCAGTATTTT. The J gene is TRBJ2-3, the V gene TRBV18; 7 bases are shared with TRBD1. This CDR3 region has 13 residues. Germline lookup yields CDR1 KGHSH and CDR2 LQKENI. V dropped 6 bases and J dropped 5; count of bases not matched to a gene: 5.

The rearrangement joins TRBV10-2 to TRBJ2-1; 9 bases are a match to TRBD1. J lost 6 bases, V lost 1 base, and 1 base had no gene match. CDR1 and CDR2 from the germline V gene are WSHSY and SAAADI. The CDR3 contains 14 residues. For the CDR3, the DNA is TGCGCCAGCAGTGAGTACAGGGGGCTCAATGAGCAGTTCTTC. It encodes CASSEYRGLNEQFF.

The rearrangement uses TRBV6-5 and TRBJ2-1; TRBD2 agrees at 7 bases. The germline CDR1 and CDR2 sequences are MNHEY and SVGAGI. The CDR3 runs 14 residues. Germline trimming cut 2 bases from V and 8 bases from J; bases unmatched to any gene: 6. The CDR3 nucleotides are TGTGCCAGCAGTTACGGGACTACCCCCGATGAGCAGTTCTTC. Protein: CASSYGTTPDEQFF.

The chain uses TRBV29-1 and TRBJ2-3, with D perhaps given as TRBD1 or TRBD2 (5 bases each). This CDR3 is built from 13 residues. Trimming cost V 4 bases and J 4 bases, with 12 bases left between them. CDR1 is SQVTM, CDR2 ANQGSEA, per germline. The CDR3 sequence: CSVVVRGSDTQYF. CDR3 coding DNA: TGCAGCGTTGTGGTCCGGGGCTCAGATACGCAGTATTTT.

The table lists this clonotype with a few counts. The chain employs TRBV13 and TRBJ2-7; 14 positions agree with TRBD2. CDR3 length: 15 residues. V was clipped by 6 bases and J by 9 bases; unmatched bases: 10. Germline V lookup: CDR1 PRHDT, CDR2 FYEKMQ (reference sequence). The DNA for the CDR3 is TGTGCCAGCAGGCCCTCCGGGACTAGCGGGAGAGTGCAGTACTTC. Translating it yields CASRPSGTSGRVQYF.

This clonotype appeared once. An end of the junction differs from the germline gene, which may be a read error. The CDR3 spells CASSRGQTEVFF. Written as DNA, the CDR3 is TGTGCCAGCTCCAGAGGGCAGACTGAAGTTTTTTTT. The chain joins TRBV6-5 to TRBJ1-1; no definite D call. CDR3 length equals 12 residues. CDR1 MNHEY and CDR2 SVGAGI come from the germline V gene.

The genes are TRBV5-4 and TRBJ2-7, with TRBD2 as a possible D gene (6 bases). The germline CDR1 and CDR2 sequences are SGHNT and YYREEE (reference sequence). The V end was cut by 2 bases, the J end by 5 bases, with 17 bases between. The CDR3 runs to 15 residues. The CDR3 nucleotides read TGTGCCAGCAGCTTACTACGGGAGAAGATCAACGAGCAGTACTTC. It encodes CASSLLREKINEQYF.

This chain uses TRBV30 with TRBJ2-7; 7 bases line up with TRBD2. After removal of 1 base from V and 2 bases from J, the junction contained 2 bases not matched to a gene. The germline V gene encodes CDR1 GTSNPN and CDR2 SVGIG (reference sequence). The CDR3 runs to 13 residues. The CDR3 region has the DNA TGTGCCTGGAGTGGGACTAGAGCCTACGAGCAGTACTTC. Translation gives CAWSGTRAYEQYF. The full variable domain, with the rest looked up from reference TRBV30 and TRBJ2-7, is SQTIHQWPATLVQPVGSPLSLECTVEGTSNPNLYWYRQAAGRGLQLLFYSVGIGQISSEVPQNLSASRPQDRQFILSSKKLLLSDSGFYLCAWSGTRAYEQYFGPGTRLTVT.

There are many counts of this clonotype. V and J are TRBV6-1 and TRBJ2-7, with D unclear. Germline CDR1 is MNHNS and CDR2 is SASEGT. The germline V and J ends were trimmed by 6 bases and 4 bases, with 4 bases remaining between them. This CDR3 has 10 residues. The CDR3 sequence is CASSAYEQYF. The CDR3 DNA reads as TGTGCCAGCAGCGCGTACGAGCAGTACTTC.